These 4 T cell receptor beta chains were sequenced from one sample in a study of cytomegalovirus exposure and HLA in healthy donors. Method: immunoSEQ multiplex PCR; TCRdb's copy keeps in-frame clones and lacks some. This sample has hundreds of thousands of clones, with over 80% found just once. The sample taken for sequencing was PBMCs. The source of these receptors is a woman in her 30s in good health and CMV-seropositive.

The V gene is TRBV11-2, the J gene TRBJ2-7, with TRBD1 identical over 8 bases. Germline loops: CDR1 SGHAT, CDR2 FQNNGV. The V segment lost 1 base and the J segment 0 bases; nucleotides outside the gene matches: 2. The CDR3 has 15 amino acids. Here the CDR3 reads CASSLGTGSSYEQYF. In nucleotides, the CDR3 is TGTGCCAGCAGCTTAGGGACAGGGTCCTCCTACGAGCAGTACTTC.

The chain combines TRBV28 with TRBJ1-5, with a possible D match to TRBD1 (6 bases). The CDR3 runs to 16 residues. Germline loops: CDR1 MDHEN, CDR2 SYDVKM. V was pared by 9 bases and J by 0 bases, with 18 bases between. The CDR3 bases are TGTGCCAGTTTCGCGGGTGGACAGTTTAGCAATCAGCCCCAGCATTTT. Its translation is CASFAGGQFSNQPQHF.

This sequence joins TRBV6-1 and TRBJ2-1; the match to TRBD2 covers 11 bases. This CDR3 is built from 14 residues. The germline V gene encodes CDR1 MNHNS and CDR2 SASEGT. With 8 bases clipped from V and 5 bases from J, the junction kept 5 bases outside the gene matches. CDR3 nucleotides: TGTGCCAGCCATTTAGCGGGAGGGAACAATGAGCAGTTCTTC. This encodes CASHLAGGNNEQFF.

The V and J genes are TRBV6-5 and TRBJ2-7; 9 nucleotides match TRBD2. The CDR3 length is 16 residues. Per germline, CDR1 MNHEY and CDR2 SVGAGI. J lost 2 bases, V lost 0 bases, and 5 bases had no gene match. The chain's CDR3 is CASSYSKREVTYEQYF. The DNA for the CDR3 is TGTGCCAGCAGTTACTCGAAGCGGGAGGTAACCTACGAGCAGTACTTC.